This T cell receptor beta chain derives from a study of T-cell reconstitution after alpha-beta-depleted transplantation in children. Trimming removed 5 bases from V and 6 bases from J; junction bases left unmatched: 9. This CDR3 region has 16 residues. The V gene's germline CDR1 is SEHNR and CDR2 FQNEAQ (reference sequence). Unique molecular identifiers featured in how the TCRbeta library was prepared. One entry per CDR3 protein results from TCRdb running MiXCR on the PCR reads. The profile shows roughly 500,000 distinct CDR3 sequences, 30% to 35% of them singletons. The table lists this clonotype with a few counts.

The gene calls are TRBV7-9 and TRBJ2-1, with 11 bases fitting TRBD2. The material sequenced was PBMCs from the stem cell graft donor, taken from the stem cell graft. The receptor's source is a human donor who donated a stem cell graft to a child with aplastic anemia. The CDR3 is CASSAPGLAGGNEQFF. Written as DNA, the CDR3 is TGTGCCAGCAGCGCTCCGGGGCTAGCGGGAGGCAATGAGCAGTTCTTC.